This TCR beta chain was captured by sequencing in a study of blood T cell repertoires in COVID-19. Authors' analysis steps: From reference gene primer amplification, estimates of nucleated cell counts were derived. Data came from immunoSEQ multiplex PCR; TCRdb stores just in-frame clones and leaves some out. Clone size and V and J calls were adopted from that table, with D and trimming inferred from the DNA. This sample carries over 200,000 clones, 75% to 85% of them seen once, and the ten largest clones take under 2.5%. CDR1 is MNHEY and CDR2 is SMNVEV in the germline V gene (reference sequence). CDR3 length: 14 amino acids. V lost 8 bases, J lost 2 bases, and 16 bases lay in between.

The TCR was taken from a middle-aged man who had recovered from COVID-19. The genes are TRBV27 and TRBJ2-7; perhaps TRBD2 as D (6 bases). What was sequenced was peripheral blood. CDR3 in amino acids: CASRDRWGAYEQYF. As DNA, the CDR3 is TGTGCCAGCCGAGACCGATGGGGGGCCTACGAGCAGTACTTC.